What follows is one T cell receptor beta chain and its context. Antigen specificity is unknown. The CDR3 is 15 residues long. Trimming took off 1 base at V and 7 bases at J, with 16 bases between the two ends. CDR1 is SEHNR and CDR2 is FQNEAQ in the germline V gene (reference sequence). The data derive from a study of T cell responses to AZD1222 COVID-19 vaccine. Study-wide background: Combined were second doses at about 4 or about 12 weeks. Study outcomes and limitations: Nearly half of spike-specific TCRs reportedly target unmutated variant regions. It was only after the peak T cell response that any repertoires were sampled. Spike-specific TCR breadth and depth rose after two AZD1222 doses.

Clones were sequenced by immunoSEQ multiplex PCR, and TCRdb holds only the in-frame ones, with some missing. Of some 110,000 clones in the sample, roughly 90% were seen once. The specimen was peripheral blood, collected on day 0 of AZD1222 vaccination. This TCR derives from an adult in good health. The chain carries TRBV7-9 and TRBJ1-2; D gene unclear. The CDR3 region is CASSLEGSPVRGYTF. The CDR3 bases are TGTGCCAGCAGCTTAGAAGGATCCCCCGTCCGTGGCTACACCTTC.